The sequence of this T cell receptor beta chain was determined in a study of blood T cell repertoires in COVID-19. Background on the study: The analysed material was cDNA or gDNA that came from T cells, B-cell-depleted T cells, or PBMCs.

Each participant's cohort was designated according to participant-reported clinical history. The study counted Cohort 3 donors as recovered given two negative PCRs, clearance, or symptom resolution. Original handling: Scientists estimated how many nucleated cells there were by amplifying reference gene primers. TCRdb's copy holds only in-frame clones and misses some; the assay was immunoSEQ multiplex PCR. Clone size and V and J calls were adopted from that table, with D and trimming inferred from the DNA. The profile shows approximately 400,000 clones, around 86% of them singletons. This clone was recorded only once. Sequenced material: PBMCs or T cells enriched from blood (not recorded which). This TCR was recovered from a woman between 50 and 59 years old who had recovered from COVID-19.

CDR3 DNA sequence: TGTGCCAGCTCACCACGGGGGGATAATGAAAAACTGTTTTTT. Protein sequence: CASSPRGDNEKLFF. The chain uses TRBV18 and TRBJ1-4, with D maybe TRBD1 (5 bases). Germline V gene lookup returns CDR1 KGHSH and CDR2 LQKENI. With 1 base removed from V and 4 bases from J, the gap between germline ends came to 7 bases. There are 14 residues in the CDR3. Drawing the rest from reference TRBV18 and TRBJ1-4, the complete variable domain is NAGVMQNPRHLVRRRGQEARLRCSPMKGHSHVYWYRQLPEEGLKFMVYLQKENIIDESGMPKERFSAEFPKEGPSILRIQQVVRGDSAAYFCASSPRGDNEKLFFGSGTQLSVL.